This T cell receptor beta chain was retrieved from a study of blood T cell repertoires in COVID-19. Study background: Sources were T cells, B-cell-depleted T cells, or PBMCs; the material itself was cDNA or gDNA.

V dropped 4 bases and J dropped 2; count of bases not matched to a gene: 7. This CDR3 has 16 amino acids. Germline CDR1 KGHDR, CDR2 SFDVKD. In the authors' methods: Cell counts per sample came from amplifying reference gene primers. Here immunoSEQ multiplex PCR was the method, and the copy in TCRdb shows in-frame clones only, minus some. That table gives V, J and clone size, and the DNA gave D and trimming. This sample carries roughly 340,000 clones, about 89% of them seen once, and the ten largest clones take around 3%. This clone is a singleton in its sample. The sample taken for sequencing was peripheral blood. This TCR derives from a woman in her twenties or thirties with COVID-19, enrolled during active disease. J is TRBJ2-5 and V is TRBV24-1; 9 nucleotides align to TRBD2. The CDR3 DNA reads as TGTGCCACCAGTGACCAGACTAGCGGAAAACAAGAGACCCAGTACTTC. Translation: CATSDQTSGKQETQYF.